Listed below are T cell receptor beta chains from one sample, sequenced in a study of blood T cell repertoires in COVID-19. Assay: immunoSEQ multiplex PCR; the TCRdb copy retains only in-frame clones and omits some. The sample has about 150,000 clones; 90% are singletons. The sequenced sample consisted of peripheral blood. The receptors originated from a man in his fifties or sixties with acute or convalescent COVID-19. Each CDR3 is given with its conserved first and last residue. A D gene is named only where the DNA matches it firmly. Clone size appears in some rows only: once, few, many, or a class for an expanded clone.

D gene: -
J gene: TRBJ1-5
clone size: -
V gene: TRBV19
CDR3 protein: CASSIEGRVPGIRHF
CDR3 DNA: TGTGCCAGTAGTATAGAAGGCAGGGTACCGGGTATTCGGCATTTT

D gene: -
J gene: TRBJ2-1
clone size: -
V gene: TRBV11-3
CDR3 protein: CASSLGYPARSDEQFF
CDR3 DNA: TGTGCCAGCAGCTTAGGGTATCCAGCGAGGTCTGATGAGCAGTTCTTC

D gene: TRBD2
J gene: TRBJ2-2
clone size: -
V gene: TRBV7-9
CDR3 protein: CASTIISPLAGGHTGELFF
CDR3 DNA: TGTGCCAGCACCATTATATCCCCCCTAGCGGGGGGTCATACCGGGGAGCTGTTTTTT

D gene: TRBD2
J gene: TRBJ2-4
clone size: -
V gene: TRBV6-2/TRBV6-3
CDR3 protein: CASSYSGSSGRAWSKNIQYF
CDR3 DNA: TGTGCCAGCAGTTACTCGGGGTCCAGCGGGAGGGCCTGGTCCAAAAACATTCAGTACTTC

D gene: TRBD1
J gene: TRBJ1-6
clone size: -
V gene: TRBV27
CDR3 protein: CASSPRTGENSPLHF
CDR3 DNA: TGTGCCAGCAGTCCGAGGACAGGGGAAAATTCACCCCTCCACTTT

D gene: TRBD2
J gene: TRBJ2-5
clone size: -
V gene: TRBV19
CDR3 protein: CASSPTGTTPETQYF
CDR3 DNA: TGTGCCAGTAGTCCCACCGGGACTACCCCAGAGACCCAGTACTTC

D gene: -
J gene: TRBJ1-6
clone size: -
V gene: TRBV6-4
CDR3 protein: CASSRASPLHF
CDR3 DNA: TGTGCCAGCAGCAGGGCCTCACCCCTCCACTTT

D gene: TRBD2
J gene: TRBJ2-4
clone size: few
V gene: TRBV7-2
CDR3 protein: CASSPLAGVADIQYF
CDR3 DNA: TGTGCCAGCAGCCCGCTAGCGGGAGTGGCAGACATTCAGTACTTC

D gene: -
J gene: TRBJ2-2
clone size: -
V gene: TRBV5-1
CDR3 protein: CASSLAGTRGTGELFF
CDR3 DNA: TGCGCCAGCAGCTTGGCCGGGACCAGGGGCACCGGGGAGCTGTTTTTT

D gene: -
J gene: TRBJ2-1
clone size: -
V gene: TRBV7-9
CDR3 protein: CASSLALLIGPFF
CDR3 DNA: TGTGCCAGCAGCTTAGCGCTACTAATCGGTCCGTTCTTC

D gene: -
J gene: TRBJ2-1
clone size: -
V gene: TRBV7-2
CDR3 protein: CASSPGQNNEQFF
CDR3 DNA: TGTGCCAGCAGCCCGGGACAAAACAATGAGCAGTTCTTC

D gene: TRBD1
J gene: TRBJ1-1
clone size: -
V gene: TRBV7-9
CDR3 protein: CASSHKGQDEAFF
CDR3 DNA: TGTGCCAGCAGTCACAAAGGACAGGATGAAGCTTTCTTT

D gene: -
J gene: TRBJ2-2
clone size: -
V gene: TRBV6-5
CDR3 protein: CASSTGFDTGELFF
CDR3 DNA: TGTGCCAGCAGTACAGGGTTCGACACCGGGGAGCTGTTTTTT

D gene: TRBD2
J gene: TRBJ2-1
clone size: -
V gene: TRBV7-8
CDR3 protein: CASSLGLAGAEQFF
CDR3 DNA: TGTGCCAGCAGCTTAGGACTAGCGGGGGCTGAGCAGTTCTTC

D gene: -
J gene: TRBJ2-1
clone size: once
V gene: TRBV7-2
CDR3 protein: CASSLGAPFPNEQFF
CDR3 DNA: TGTGCCAGCAGCTTAGGGGCTCCCTTCCCCAATGAGCAGTTCTTC

D gene: TRBD2
J gene: TRBJ2-3
clone size: -
V gene: TRBV10-3
CDR3 protein: CAISEKLAGALNTQYF
CDR3 DNA: TGTGCCATCAGTGAGAAACTAGCGGGAGCTTTAAATACGCAGTATTTT

D gene: -
J gene: TRBJ2-2
clone size: -
V gene: TRBV18
CDR3 protein: CASSQTGSTNTGELFF
CDR3 DNA: TGTGCCAGCTCGCAGACAGGAAGCACGAACACCGGGGAGCTGTTTTTT

D gene: TRBD1
J gene: TRBJ2-5
clone size: -
V gene: TRBV6-1
CDR3 protein: CASSEIDRGHPREETQYF
CDR3 DNA: TGTGCCAGCAGTGAAATAGACAGGGGGCACCCTAGGGAAGAGACCCAGTACTTC

D gene: TRBD1
J gene: TRBJ2-1
clone size: -
V gene: TRBV3-1/TRBV3-2
CDR3 protein: CASSHPSPGTDYNEQFF
CDR3 DNA: TGTGCCAGCAGCCACCCCTCACCGGGGACAGATTACAATGAGCAGTTCTTC

D gene: -
J gene: TRBJ2-5
clone size: -
V gene: TRBV28
CDR3 protein: CASNNGLPGTQYF
CDR3 DNA: TGTGCCAGCAATAATGGACTTCCGGGGACCCAGTACTTC

D gene: TRBD1
J gene: TRBJ1-5
clone size: -
V gene: TRBV28
CDR3 protein: CASSVDRGKRGNQPQHF
CDR3 DNA: TGTGCCAGCAGTGTCGACAGGGGGAAGCGTGGCAATCAGCCCCAGCATTTT

D gene: TRBD2
J gene: TRBJ2-7
clone size: -
V gene: TRBV15
CDR3 protein: CATSRDSGAGGPWDYEQYF
CDR3 DNA: TGTGCCACCAGCAGAGATAGTGGTGCGGGAGGGCCATGGGACTACGAGCAGTACTTC

D gene: TRBD2
J gene: TRBJ2-7
clone size: -
V gene: TRBV7-2
CDR3 protein: CASSLGLAGVEQYF
CDR3 DNA: TGTGCCAGCAGCCTGGGACTAGCGGGAGTCGAGCAGTACTTC

D gene: TRBD2
J gene: TRBJ2-7
clone size: -
V gene: TRBV9
CDR3 protein: CASSPTPGLAGPLYF
CDR3 DNA: TGTGCCAGCAGCCCAACTCCGGGACTAGCGGGTCCTTTGTACTTC

D gene: -
J gene: TRBJ1-5
clone size: -
V gene: TRBV25-1
CDR3 protein: CASSGGGYQPQHF
CDR3 DNA: TGTGCCAGCAGTGGCGGGGGATATCAGCCCCAGCATTTT